Listed below are T cell receptor beta chains from one sample, sequenced in a study of blood T cell repertoires in COVID-19. Sequencing was performed with immunoSEQ multiplex PCR; in TCRdb, only in-frame clones are kept and a portion is missing. The repertoire holds roughly 200,000 clones, with around 89% as singletons. Input material: PBMCs or T cells enriched from blood (not recorded which). The source is a young woman who had recovered from COVID-19. CDR3s include the opening cysteine and the closing phenylalanine or tryptophan. A D gene is named only where the DNA matches it firmly. Where a row states a size, it is once, few, many or the class of an expanded clone; other rows omit it.

clone size	V gene	J gene	D gene	CDR3 protein	CDR3 DNA
NA	TRBV7-6	TRBJ2-7	TRBD2	CASSLSAGGHYEQYF	TGTGCCAGCAGCTTAAGCGCGGGAGGGCACTACGAGCAGTACTTC
once	TRBV25-1	TRBJ1-5	NA	CASSVYRSNQPQHF	TGTGCCAGCAGTGTATACAGATCTAATCAGCCCCAGCATTTT
NA	TRBV5-1	TRBJ1-1	NA	CASSLDVAGSNTEAFF	TGCGCCAGCAGCTTGGATGTCGCAGGTTCGAACACTGAAGCTTTCTTT
NA	TRBV29-1	TRBJ2-7	NA	CSVEGMRGYEQYF	TGCAGCGTTGAGGGCATGCGGGGCTACGAGCAGTACTTC
NA	TRBV18	TRBJ1-1	NA	CASSPSQGDTEAFF	TGTGCCAGCTCACCATCACAGGGAGACACTGAAGCTTTCTTT
NA	TRBV6-5	TRBJ1-2	NA	CASSYTSREGYGYTF	TGTGCCAGCAGTTACACGAGCCGAGAGGGCTATGGCTACACCTTC
NA	TRBV7-3	TRBJ2-2	NA	CASSPRGGTGELFF	TGTGCCAGCAGCCCCCGCGGTGGCACCGGGGAGCTGTTTTTT
NA	TRBV6-7	TRBJ2-2	NA	CASSYPDINGELFF	TGTGCCAGCAGTTACCCTGACATTAACGGGGAGCTGTTTTTT
NA	TRBV6-1	TRBJ1-2	NA	CASSHGGKTNYGYTF	TGTGCCAGCAGCCACGGGGGGAAGACCAACTATGGCTACACCTTC
NA	TRBV7-8	TRBJ1-5	NA	CASSLAPVVSPYSNQPQHF	TGTGCCAGCAGCTTAGCGCCGGTTGTTTCTCCCTATAGCAATCAGCCCCAGCATTTT
few	TRBV9	TRBJ2-3	TRBD2	CASSARLAGGKSTDTQYF	TGTGCCAGCAGCGCCAGACTAGCGGGGGGCAAAAGCACAGATACGCAGTATTTT
once	TRBV29-1	TRBJ2-7	TRBD1	CSVKRTGDYEQYF	TGCAGCGTAAAAAGGACAGGAGACTACGAGCAGTACTTC
NA	TRBV27	TRBJ2-7	NA	CASSPAWGEDYYEQYF	TGTGCCAGCAGTCCGGCGTGGGGGGAAGATTACTACGAGCAGTACTTC
NA	TRBV7-9	TRBJ2-3	TRBD1	CASSSQGEWGTDTQYF	TGTGCCAGCAGCTCTCAGGGGGAATGGGGCACAGATACGCAGTATTTT
NA	TRBV7-2	TRBJ2-1	TRBD2	CASSLAPSGGSLSYNEQFF	TGTGCCAGCAGCTTAGCGCCTAGCGGGGGGTCTCTCTCCTACAATGAGCAGTTCTTC
NA	TRBV19	TRBJ1-5	NA	CASSRRGGNQPQHF	TGTGCCAGTAGTAGGCGGGGAGGCAATCAGCCCCAGCATTTT
once	TRBV27	TRBJ2-7	NA	CASSLRWGDAYEQYF	TGTGCCAGCAGTTTACGTTGGGGGGACGCCTACGAGCAGTACTTC
NA	TRBV21-1	TRBJ2-1	NA	CASSGLAGVTYNEQFF	TGTGCCAGCAGCGGGCTAGCGGGGGTGACCTACAATGAGCAGTTCTTC
NA	TRBV27	TRBJ1-2	TRBD1	CASSFLGQAYGYTF	TGTGCCAGCAGTTTCCTGGGACAGGCCTATGGCTACACCTTC
NA	TRBV7-2	TRBJ1-3	NA	CASRHYRMSSGNTIYF	TGTGCCAGCAGACACTACAGGATGAGCTCTGGAAACACCATATATTTT
few	TRBV4-1	TRBJ1-6	TRBD1	CASSQDSGTGLWPLHF	TGCGCCAGCAGCCAGGATTCCGGGACAGGCTTGTGGCCCCTCCACTTT
NA	TRBV5-1	TRBJ1-1	TRBD1	CASSSPPETGGFTEAFF	TGCGCCAGCAGCTCACCCCCCGAGACAGGGGGCTTCACTGAAGCTTTCTTT
NA	TRBV19	TRBJ1-5	NA	CASSSHQPQHF	TGTGCCAGTAGTTCTCATCAGCCCCAGCATTTT
once	TRBV7-2	TRBJ1-1	NA	CASSPGGVFGEAFF	TGTGCCAGCAGTCCTGGGGGCGTTTTCGGTGAAGCTTTCTTT
NA	TRBV28	TRBJ1-1	NA	CASSLWGRVAEAFF	TGTGCCAGCAGTTTATGGGGGAGGGTCGCTGAAGCTTTCTTT
few	TRBV6-4	TRBJ2-1	NA	CASSGVSNEQFF	TGTGCCAGCAGTGGAGTTAGCAATGAGCAGTTCTTC
NA	TRBV27	TRBJ1-1	TRBD1	CASSTRGQRGEAFF	TGTGCCAGCAGCACCCGGGGACAGCGAGGTGAAGCTTTCTTT
NA	TRBV5-1	TRBJ2-7	NA	CASSFPAGISSYEQYF	TGCGCCAGCAGCTTCCCGGCGGGCATTAGCTCCTACGAGCAGTACTTC
once	TRBV19	TRBJ2-2	NA	CASRTGNTGELFF	TGTGCCAGTAGGACAGGGAACACCGGGGAGCTGTTTTTT
once	TRBV4-3	TRBJ2-5	TRBD1	CASSQESDRGETQYF	TGCGCCAGCAGCCAAGAGTCTGACAGGGGAGAGACCCAGTACTTC
NA	TRBV4-2	TRBJ2-1	NA	CASSLRTSGGAKNEQFF	TGTGCCAGCAGCCTCCGAACGAGCGGCGGGGCCAAAAATGAGCAGTTCTTC
NA	TRBV4-3	TRBJ2-7	NA	CASSQDLDIGKWQYF	TGCGCCAGCAGCCAAGATCTGGACATAGGAAAGTGGCAGTACTTC
many	TRBV9	TRBJ2-2	NA	CASSAPTGRGDTGELFF	TGTGCCAGCAGCGCCCCCACCGGACGGGGTGACACCGGGGAGCTGTTTTTT
NA	TRBV10-3	TRBJ2-5	NA	CAIKSAETQYF	TGTGCCATCAAAAGCGCAGAGACCCAGTACTTC